The 30 T cell receptor beta chains in this list originate from one sample, sequenced in a study of identical twins' blood T cells. TCRdb re-called the 5' RACE reads with MiXCR, one entry per CDR3 protein. The data hold a few hundred thousand distinct CDR3 sequences, with about 28% observed a single time. The sample comprised PBMCs. These receptors were obtained from a woman aged 18-55 years in good health.

This rearrangement joins TRBV28 to TRBJ1-2; 7 bases map to TRBD1. Germline loops: CDR1 MDHEN, CDR2 SYDVKM. V trimming: 6 bases; J trimming: 7 bases; junction bases outside the gene matches: 8. The CDR3 is 13 residues long. The CDR3 reads CASRIQGLGGYTF. The CDR3 nucleotides are TGTGCCAGCAGGATACAGGGGCTTGGTGGCTACACCTTC.

J is TRBJ1-4 and V is TRBV5-6, with D hard to call. Germline V gives CDR1 SGHDT, CDR2 YYEEEE. V dropped 2 bases and J dropped 8 bases, with 13 bases sitting between them. The CDR3 loop spans 14 amino acids. This chain's CDR3 is CASSFGGREEKLFF. The CDR3 DNA reads TGTGCCAGCAGCTTTGGAGGGAGGGAAGAAAAACTGTTTTTT.

The chain joins TRBV5-1 to TRBJ1-6; no firm D call. The V gene lost 1 base and the J gene lost 10 bases, with 18 bases spanning the gap. The CDR3 extends over 16 amino acids. Germline CDR1 is SGHRS and CDR2 is YFSETQ. Here the CDR3 reads CASSLTEGPKRSPLHF. CDR3 nucleotide sequence: TGCGCCAGCAGCTTGACGGAGGGCCCTAAGCGCTCACCCCTCCACTTT. Using reference TRBV5-1 and TRBJ1-6 for the parts outside the CDR3, the full variable domain is KAGVTQTPRYLIKTRGQQVTLSCSPISGHRSVSWYQQTPGQGLQFLFEYFSETQRNKGNFPGRFSGRQFSNSRSEMNVSTLELGDSALYLCASSLTEGPKRSPLHFGNGTRLTVT.

The rearrangement joins TRBV2 to TRBJ2-3; TRBD2 matches at 13 bases. The CDR3 contains 16 residues. V shed 6 bases, J shed 4 bases, and the junction held 7 bases outside the gene matches. Germline V gene data show CDR1 as SNHLY and CDR2 as FYNNEI. The CDR3 coding sequence is TGTGCCAGCAGCCACGGACTAGCGGGAGCGGCAGATACGCAGTATTTT. Amino acids: CASSHGLAGAADTQYF.

This clonotype was picked up a small number of times. The germline gene is not matched at one end of the junction; a read error may be the cause. This chain uses TRBV20-1 with TRBJ2-3; 7 nucleotides align to TRBD2. Per germline, CDR1 DFQATT and CDR2 SNEGSKA (reference sequence). The CDR3 runs 18 residues. The CDR3 sequence: CSARAFSPSGLLTDTQYF. CDR3 bases: TGCAGTGCCAGAGCGTTTTCGCCGTCGGGACTACTCACAGATACGCAGTATTTT.

The chain uses TRBV20-1 and TRBJ2-1, with 13 bases lining up with TRBD2. The V segment lost 5 bases and the J segment 2 bases; nucleotides outside the gene matches: 3. CDR3 length: 15 residues. CDR1 is DFQATT, CDR2 SNEGSKA, per germline (reference sequence). The CDR3 DNA sequence: TGCAGTGCTCAAACTAGCGGGAGGGCCTACAATGAGCAGTTCTTC. It encodes CSAQTSGRAYNEQFF.

This clonotype was recorded many times. The rearrangement uses TRBV2 and TRBJ1-1; TRBD1 might be the D (6 bases). In germline, CDR1 is SNHLY, CDR2 FYNNEI. The CDR3 is 14 residues long. V shed 1 base and J shed 5 bases, with 11 bases lying between them. The CDR3 loop is CASSEEGGGTEAFF. The CDR3 DNA sequence: TGTGCCAGCAGTGAAGAGGGGGGGGGGACTGAAGCTTTCTTT.

This rearrangement joins TRBV12-3 or TRBV12-4 to TRBJ1-2, with D possibly being TRBD1 (6 bases). The ends were cut back, 3 bases at V and 4 bases at J, with 12 bases in the middle. The CDR3 runs to 14 residues. CDR3 loop: CASSLGGPFYGYTF. DNA for the CDR3: TGTGCCAGCAGTTTGGGGGGCCCATTCTATGGCTACACCTTC.

A few counts support this clonotype. This chain links TRBV6-5 with TRBJ1-2; D unclear. The CDR3 has 14 amino acids. Per germline, CDR1 MNHEY and CDR2 SVGAGI. V was pared by 6 bases and J by 8 bases, with 19 bases between. The CDR3 nucleotides are TGTGCCAGCAGCCAACTCGGGGAGGCAAGAGGCTACACCTTC. It yields the protein CASSQLGEARGYTF.

This chain uses TRBV29-1 with TRBJ2-7; D call uncertain. The ends were cut back, 7 bases at V and 3 bases at J, with 10 bases in the middle. The CDR3 totals 11 residues. Germline CDR1 is SQVTM and CDR2 is ANQGSEA. CDR3 loop: CSATARYEQYF. In DNA, the CDR3 is TGCAGCGCCACCGCCCGCTACGAGCAGTACTTC.

The chain links TRBV7-8 to TRBJ2-7; possible D gene TRBD1, 6 bases. CDR1 is SGHVS and CDR2 is FQNEAQ in the germline V gene. This CDR3 spans 13 amino acids. V was cut by 5 bases and J by 5 bases, with 13 bases left in between. The chain's CDR3 is CASSRNRVHEQYF. The CDR3 bases are TGTGCCAGCAGCAGAAACAGGGTGCACGAGCAGTACTTC. The whole variable domain, filled in from reference TRBV7-8 and TRBJ2-7, reads GAGVSQSPRYKVAKRGQDVALRCDPISGHVSLFWYQQALGQGPEFLTYFQNEAQLDKSGLPSDRFFAERPEGSVSTLKIQRTQQEDSAVYLCASSRNRVHEQYFGPGTRLTVT.

The chain employs TRBV29-1 and TRBJ1-2; D is undetermined. The germline V gene encodes CDR1 SQVTM and CDR2 ANQGSEA. The CDR3 has 12 amino acids. The V end lost 0 bases, the J end lost 1 base, and 3 bases lay between the germline ends. CDR3 coding DNA: TGCAGCGTTGAAGAGGTTAACTATGGCTACACCTTC. Translated, it gives CSVEEVNYGYTF.

This clonotype showed up just once. This rearrangement joins TRBV11-2 to TRBJ2-3, with TRBD2 matching over 10 bases. This CDR3 is 17 amino acids long. J gave up 5 bases and V 0 bases, and 8 bases lay outside the gene matches. Germline CDR1 and CDR2: SGHAT and FQNNGV. The DNA of the CDR3 is TGTGCCAGCAGCTTAGAATATAGCGGGAGGACGGTAGATACGCAGTATTTT. Its translation is CASSLEYSGRTVDTQYF.

The chain has TRBV18 and TRBJ1-5; 8 bases fit TRBD1. Germline values: CDR1 KGHSH, CDR2 LQKENI. The CDR3 length is 14 residues. Germline trimming cut 3 bases from V and 5 bases from J; bases unmatched to any gene: 3. CDR3 loop: CASSPDREDQPQHF. The CDR3 DNA is TGTGCCAGCTCACCGGACAGGGAGGATCAGCCCCAGCATTTT.

Only one count was recorded for this clonotype. The chain links TRBV4-3 to TRBJ1-2; maybe TRBD1 (6 bases). Trimming left V 1 base short and J 6 bases short, with 9 bases between. This CDR3 spans 13 amino acids. The germline CDR1 and CDR2 sequences are LGHNA and YSLEER. CDR3 DNA: TGCGCCAGCAGCCAAGCAGGGGCTGATGGCTACACCTTC. Its translation: CASSQAGADGYTF.

In its sample, this clonotype was seen a few times. The chain recombines TRBV25-1 with TRBJ1-2, with a weak D call TRBD1 (5 bases). Germline V gives CDR1 MGHDK, CDR2 SYGVNS. The CDR3 loop spans 17 amino acids. Trimming removed 5 bases at V and 0 bases at J, with 19 bases between. CDR3 DNA sequence: TGTGCCAGCAGTCCGGGGAGAGGGGCCGGCGCTAACTATGGCTACACCTTC. Amino acids: CASSPGRGAGANYGYTF.

The gene calls are TRBV11-2 and TRBJ1-3, with D possibly TRBD1 on 5 matching bases. V lost 5 bases, J lost 7 bases, and 15 bases lay in between. Germline CDR1 reads SGHAT; CDR2 reads FQNNGV. This CDR3 has 14 residues. CDR3 sequence (DNA): TGTGCCAGCAGCCAGATGCGGGGGAAGAACACCATATATTTT. It translates to CASSQMRGKNTIYF. Using reference TRBV11-2 and TRBJ1-3 for the parts outside the CDR3, the full variable domain is EAGVAQSPRYKIIEKRQSVAFWCNPISGHATLYWYQQILGQGPKLLIQFQNNGVVDDSQLPKDRFSAERLKGVDSTLKIQPAKLEDSAVYLCASSQMRGKNTIYFGEGSWLTVV.

This chain links TRBV7-2 with TRBJ2-3; D gene ambiguous. Trimming took off 6 bases at V and 1 base at J, with 11 bases between the two ends. This CDR3 has 14 residues. Germline V gene lookup returns CDR1 SGHTA and CDR2 FQGNSA. CDR3 sequence reads: CASRIRARTDTQYF. The DNA of the CDR3 is TGTGCCAGCAGGATTAGGGCCCGCACAGATACGCAGTATTTT.

The rearrangement joins TRBV7-2 to TRBJ1-1, with 8 bases lining up with TRBD1. V was clipped by 4 bases and J by 6 bases; unmatched bases: 10. The CDR3 spans 15 residues. Germline CDR1 SGHTA, CDR2 FQGNSA. This CDR3 is CASSSSGGAVAEAFF. The CDR3 DNA is TGTGCCAGCAGCTCCTCAGGGGGCGCGGTTGCTGAAGCTTTCTTT.

This clonotype came up a few times. This sequence joins TRBV11-2 and TRBJ1-1; 7 nucleotides agree with TRBD1. Germline CDR1 and CDR2: SGHAT and FQNNGV. The V gene end was trimmed by 5 bases and the J gene end by 9 bases; junction bases not matched to a gene: 12. CDR3 length: 14 residues. The CDR3 DNA follows: TGTGCCAGCAGCCCCCGCGGGGACAGAATACAAGCTTTCTTT. It specifies CASSPRGDRIQAFF. Full variable domain (missing parts from reference TRBV11-2 and TRBJ1-1): EAGVAQSPRYKIIEKRQSVAFWCNPISGHATLYWYQQILGQGPKLLIQFQNNGVVDDSQLPKDRFSAERLKGVDSTLKIQPAKLEDSAVYLCASSPRGDRIQAFFGQGTRLTVV.

This clonotype was observed a few times. The CDR3 sequence: CAISVKKFGFNEQFF. CDR3 sequence (DNA): TGTGCCATCAGTGTGAAAAAGTTTGGGTTCAATGAGCAGTTCTTC. This chain connects TRBV10-3 to TRBJ2-1; D gene unclear. In germline, CDR1 is ENHRY, CDR2 SYGVKD. The CDR3 has 15 residues. Deletions cut 4 bases from V and 6 bases from J, with 16 bases between.

This sequence joins TRBV2 and TRBJ2-1; 8 bases map to TRBD2. The germline V gene encodes CDR1 SNHLY and CDR2 FYNNEI. The V segment lost 3 bases and the J segment 1 base; nucleotides outside the gene matches: 2. The CDR3 length is 15 residues. CDR3 DNA: TGTGCCAGCAGTGACCGGGGGGGTTCCTACAATGAGCAGTTCTTC. Protein sequence: CASSDRGGSYNEQFF.

This sequence joins TRBV20-1 and TRBJ1-3; D possibly corresponds to TRBD1 (6 bases). The germline V and J ends were trimmed by 0 bases and 4 bases, with 16 bases remaining between them. The CDR3 covers 16 residues. CDR1 is DFQATT, CDR2 SNEGSKA, per germline (reference sequence). As DNA, the CDR3 is TGCAGTGCTAGAGATCCGGGGGCAGGATCGGGAAACACCATATATTTT. Its translation is CSARDPGAGSGNTIYF.

The rearrangement links TRBV5-6 to TRBJ2-7, with 7 bases identical to TRBD1. V shed 4 bases and J 2 bases; nucleotides not matched to a gene: 6. CDR1 and CDR2 (germline): SGHDT, YYEEEE. The CDR3 totals 14 residues. CDR3 coding DNA: TGTGCCAGCAGCCCGACAGGGATTACCTACGAGCAGTACTTC. Translated, it gives CASSPTGITYEQYF.

Worth noting for this clonotype: This may be a read error, as it is one base from a much larger clone. The genes are TRBV4-1 and TRBJ1-2, with no clear D. The CDR3 runs to 16 residues. The V gene's germline CDR1 is MGHRA and CDR2 YSYEKL. This chain's CDR3 is CTSSQDRKWTNYGYTF. The CDR3 DNA is TGCACCAGCAGCCAAGATAGAAAGTGGACCAACTATGGCTACACCTTC.

CDR3 protein: CASSPLQGNTEAFF. CDR3 in DNA: TGTGCCAGCAGCCCACTTCAGGGGAACACTGAAGCTTTCTTT. This chain uses TRBV7-9 with TRBJ1-1; the D gene is possibly TRBD1 (5 bases). CDR1 is SEHNR and CDR2 is FQNEAQ in the germline V gene (reference sequence). Trimming stripped 5 bases from V and 1 base from J, with 11 bases between. This CDR3 comprises 14 residues.

A note on this clonotype: At one end, the junction sequence differs from germline, possibly due to a read error. As DNA, the CDR3 is TGTGCCATCAGCCCGGACAGGCTGGGTGCCGTAGATTTT. Its protein product is CAISPDRLGAVDF. This chain uses TRBV10-3 with TRBJ1-3, with 7 bases that match TRBD1. CDR3 length: 13 residues. Germline V lookup: CDR1 ENHRY, CDR2 SYGVKD.

The rearrangement uses TRBV6-5 and TRBJ1-2, with unresolved D. CDR3 length equals 13 residues. Germline CDR1 reads MNHEY; CDR2 reads SVGAGI. V lost 6 bases to trimming and J lost 5 bases, with 13 bases between them. This CDR3 is CASRTDKFYGYTF. In DNA form, the CDR3 reads TGTGCCAGCAGAACCGACAAGTTTTATGGCTACACCTTC.

The chain couples TRBV10-3 to TRBJ2-7, with 9 bases lining up with TRBD2. The CDR3 consists of 13 residues. The ends lost 7 bases at V and 4 bases at J; junction bases unmatched: 5. CDR1 is ENHRY and CDR2 is SYGVKD in the germline V gene. CDR3 region: CAITASGEYEQYF. In DNA form, the CDR3 reads TGTGCCATCACGGCTAGCGGGGAGTACGAGCAGTACTTC.

There are a few counts of this clonotype. The chain is built from TRBV29-1 and TRBJ1-1; D not certain. Germline V gives CDR1 SQVTM, CDR2 ANQGSEA. Trimming removed 4 bases from V and 3 bases from J, with 6 bases in between. This CDR3 contains 11 residues. This CDR3 reads CSVVTHTEAFF. In DNA, the CDR3 is TGCAGCGTTGTTACGCACACTGAAGCTTTCTTT.